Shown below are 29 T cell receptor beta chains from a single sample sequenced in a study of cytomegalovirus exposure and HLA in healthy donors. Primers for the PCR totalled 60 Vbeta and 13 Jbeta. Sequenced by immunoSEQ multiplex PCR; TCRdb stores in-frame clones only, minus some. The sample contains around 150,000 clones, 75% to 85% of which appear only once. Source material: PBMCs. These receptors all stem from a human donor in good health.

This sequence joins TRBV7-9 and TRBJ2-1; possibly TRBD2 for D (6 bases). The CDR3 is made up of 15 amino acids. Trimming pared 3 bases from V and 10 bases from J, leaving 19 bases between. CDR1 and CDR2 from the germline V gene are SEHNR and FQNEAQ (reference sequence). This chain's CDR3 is CASSFTGTGSQEQFF. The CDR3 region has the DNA TGTGCCAGCAGCTTTACCGGGACTGGGTCGCAAGAGCAGTTCTTC.

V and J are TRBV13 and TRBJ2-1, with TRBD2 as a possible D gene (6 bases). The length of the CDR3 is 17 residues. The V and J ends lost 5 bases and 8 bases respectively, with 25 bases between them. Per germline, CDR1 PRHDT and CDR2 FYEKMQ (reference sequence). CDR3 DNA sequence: TGTGCCAGCAGCCCAAGACAGCGGGCCAGAGGGTGGGATGAGCAGTTCTTC. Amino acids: CASSPRQRARGWDEQFF.

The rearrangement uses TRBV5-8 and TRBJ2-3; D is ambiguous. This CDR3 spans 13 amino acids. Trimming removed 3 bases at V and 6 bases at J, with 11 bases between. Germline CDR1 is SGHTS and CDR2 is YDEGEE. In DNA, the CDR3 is TGTGCCAGCAGCTCGCCCCCCGGGGATACGCAGTATTTT. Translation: CASSSPPGDTQYF.

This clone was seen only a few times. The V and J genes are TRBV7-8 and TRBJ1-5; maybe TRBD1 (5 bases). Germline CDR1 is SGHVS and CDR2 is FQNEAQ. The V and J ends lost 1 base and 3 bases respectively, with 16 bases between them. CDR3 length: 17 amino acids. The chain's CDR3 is CASSLGPRTSYNQPQHF. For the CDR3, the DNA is TGTGCCAGCAGCTTAGGGCCCCGGACAAGCTACAATCAGCCCCAGCATTTT.

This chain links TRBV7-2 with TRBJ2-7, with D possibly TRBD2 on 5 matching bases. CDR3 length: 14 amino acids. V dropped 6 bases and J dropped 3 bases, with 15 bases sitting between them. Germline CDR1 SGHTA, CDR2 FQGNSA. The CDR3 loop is CASRSEGPIYEQYF. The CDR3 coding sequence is TGTGCCAGCAGATCTGAGGGTCCTATCTACGAGCAGTACTTC.

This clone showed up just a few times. The CDR3 spells CASSQEGAWTEAFF. CDR3 in DNA: TGTGCCAGCAGTCAGGAGGGGGCGTGGACTGAAGCTTTCTTT. V is TRBV6-6 and J is TRBJ1-1; TRBD1 matches at 7 bases. This CDR3 spans 14 amino acids. The germline gives CDR1 MNHNY, CDR2 SVGAGI (reference sequence). Trimming took 5 bases from V and 5 from J; bases not matched to a gene: 8.

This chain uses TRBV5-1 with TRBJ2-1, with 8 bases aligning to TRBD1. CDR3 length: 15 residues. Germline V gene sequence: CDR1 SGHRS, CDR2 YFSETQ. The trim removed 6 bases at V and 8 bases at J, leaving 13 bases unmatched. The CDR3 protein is CASTPGQVGWDEQFF. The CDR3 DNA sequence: TGCGCCAGCACCCCGGGACAGGTGGGATGGGATGAGCAGTTCTTC. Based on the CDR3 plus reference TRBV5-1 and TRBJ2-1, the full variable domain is KAGVTQTPRYLIKTRGQQVTLSCSPISGHRSVSWYQQTPGQGLQFLFEYFSETQRNKGNFPGRFSGRQFSNSRSEMNVSTLELGDSALYLCASTPGQVGWDEQFFGPGTRLTVL.

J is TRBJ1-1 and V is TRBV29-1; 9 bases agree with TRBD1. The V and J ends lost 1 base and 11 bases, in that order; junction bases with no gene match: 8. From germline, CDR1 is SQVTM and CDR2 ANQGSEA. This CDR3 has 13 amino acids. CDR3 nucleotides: TGCAGCGTTGAAGTTAAACAGGGGGCGCGGGCTTTCTTT. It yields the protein CSVEVKQGARAFF.

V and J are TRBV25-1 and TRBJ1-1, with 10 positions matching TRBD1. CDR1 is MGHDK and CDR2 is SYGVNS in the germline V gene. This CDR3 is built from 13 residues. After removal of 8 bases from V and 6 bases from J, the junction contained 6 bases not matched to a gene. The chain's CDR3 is CASLPDRGAEAFF. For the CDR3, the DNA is TGTGCCAGCCTTCCGGACAGGGGGGCTGAAGCTTTCTTT.

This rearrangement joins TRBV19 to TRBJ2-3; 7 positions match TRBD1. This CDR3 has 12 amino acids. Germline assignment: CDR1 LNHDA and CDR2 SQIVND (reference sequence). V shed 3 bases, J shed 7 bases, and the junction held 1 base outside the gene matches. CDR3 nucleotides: TGTGCCAGTAGTATGGGACAGAATACGCAGTATTTT. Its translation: CASSMGQNTQYF.

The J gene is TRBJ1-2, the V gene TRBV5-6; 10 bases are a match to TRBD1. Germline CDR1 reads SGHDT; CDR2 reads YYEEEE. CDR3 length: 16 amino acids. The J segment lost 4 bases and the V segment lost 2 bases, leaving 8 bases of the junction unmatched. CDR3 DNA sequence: TGTGCCAGCAGCTTTTTTATCGGACAGGGGGGCTATGGCTACACCTTC. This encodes CASSFFIGQGGYGYTF.

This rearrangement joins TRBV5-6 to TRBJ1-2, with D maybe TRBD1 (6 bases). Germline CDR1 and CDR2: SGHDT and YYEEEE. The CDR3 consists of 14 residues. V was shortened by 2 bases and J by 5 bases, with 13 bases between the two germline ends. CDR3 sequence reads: CASSFGGQAYGYTF. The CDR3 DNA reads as TGTGCCAGCAGCTTCGGGGGGCAAGCTTATGGCTACACCTTC.

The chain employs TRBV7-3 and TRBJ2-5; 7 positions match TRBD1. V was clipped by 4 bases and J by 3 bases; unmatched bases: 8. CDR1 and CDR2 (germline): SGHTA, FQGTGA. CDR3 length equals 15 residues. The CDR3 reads CASSSNPGQKETQYF. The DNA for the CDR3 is TGTGCCAGCAGCTCCAACCCGGGACAGAAAGAGACCCAGTACTTC.

The CDR3: CASTKDRGLMEAFF. The CDR3 region has the DNA TGTGCCAGTACCAAGGACAGGGGGCTGATGGAAGCTTTCTTT. The rearrangement uses TRBV19 and TRBJ1-1; TRBD1 matches at 11 bases. V dropped 7 bases and J dropped 8; count of bases not matched to a gene: 9. The CDR3 extends over 14 amino acids. In germline, CDR1 is LNHDA, CDR2 SQIVND (reference sequence).

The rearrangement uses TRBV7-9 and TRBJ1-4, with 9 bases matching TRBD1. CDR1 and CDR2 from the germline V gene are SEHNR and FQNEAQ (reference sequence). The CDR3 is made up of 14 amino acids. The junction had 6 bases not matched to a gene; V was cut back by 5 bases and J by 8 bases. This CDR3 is CASSIGTGNEKLFF. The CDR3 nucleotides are TGTGCCAGCAGCATAGGGACAGGGAACGAAAAACTGTTTTTT.

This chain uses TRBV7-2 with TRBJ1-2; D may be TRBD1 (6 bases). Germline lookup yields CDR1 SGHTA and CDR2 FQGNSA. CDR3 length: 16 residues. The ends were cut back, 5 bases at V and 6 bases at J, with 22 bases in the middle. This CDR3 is CASSHGQILSSNGYTF. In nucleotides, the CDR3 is TGTGCCAGCAGCCACGGACAGATACTTTCCTCCAATGGCTACACCTTC.

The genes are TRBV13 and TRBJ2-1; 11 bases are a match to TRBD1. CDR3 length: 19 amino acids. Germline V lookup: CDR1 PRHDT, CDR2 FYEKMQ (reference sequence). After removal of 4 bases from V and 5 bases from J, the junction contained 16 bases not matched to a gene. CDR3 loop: CASSSRTPGTGGTNNEQFF. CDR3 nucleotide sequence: TGTGCCAGCAGCTCAAGAACCCCGGGGACAGGGGGGACAAACAATGAGCAGTTCTTC.

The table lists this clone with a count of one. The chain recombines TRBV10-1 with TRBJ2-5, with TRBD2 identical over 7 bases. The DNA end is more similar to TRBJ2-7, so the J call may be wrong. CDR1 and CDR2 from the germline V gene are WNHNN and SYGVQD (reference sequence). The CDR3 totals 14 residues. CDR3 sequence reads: CASSPSGTAYEQYF. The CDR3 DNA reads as TGCGCCAGCAGCCCGAGCGGGACCGCCTACGAGCAGTACTTC.

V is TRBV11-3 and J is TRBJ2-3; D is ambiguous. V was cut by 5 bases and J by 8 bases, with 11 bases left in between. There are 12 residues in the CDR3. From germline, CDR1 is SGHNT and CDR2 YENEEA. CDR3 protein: CASSLGPGTQYF. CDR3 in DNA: TGTGCCAGCAGCCTCGGCCCGGGTACGCAGTATTTT. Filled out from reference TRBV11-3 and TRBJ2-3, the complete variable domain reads EAGVVQSPRYKIIEKKQPVAFWCNPISGHNTLYWYLQNLGQGPELLIRYENEEAVDDSQLPKDRFSAERLKGVDSTLKIQPAELGDSAVYLCASSLGPGTQYFGPGTRLTVL.

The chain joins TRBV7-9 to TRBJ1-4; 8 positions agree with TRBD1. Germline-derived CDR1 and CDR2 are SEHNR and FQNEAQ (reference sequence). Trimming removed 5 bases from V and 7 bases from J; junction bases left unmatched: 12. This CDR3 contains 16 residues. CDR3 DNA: TGTGCCAGCAGCAACACTCGGACAGGGCAGGGTGAAAAACTGTTTTTT. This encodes CASSNTRTGQGEKLFF. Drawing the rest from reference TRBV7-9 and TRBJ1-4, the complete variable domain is DTGVSQNPRHKITKRGQNVTFRCDPISEHNRLYWYRQTLGQGPEFLTYFQNEAQLEKSRLLSDRFSAERPKGSFSTLEIQRTEQGDSAMYLCASSNTRTGQGEKLFFGSGTQLSVL.

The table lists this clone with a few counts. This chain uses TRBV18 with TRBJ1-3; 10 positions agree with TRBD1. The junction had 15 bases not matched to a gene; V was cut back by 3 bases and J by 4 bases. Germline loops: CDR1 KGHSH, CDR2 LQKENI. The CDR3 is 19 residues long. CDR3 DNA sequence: TGTGCCAGCTCACCTTTGGGCGGGGGGACAGGGGATTACGGAAACACCATATATTTT. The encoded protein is CASSPLGGGTGDYGNTIYF.

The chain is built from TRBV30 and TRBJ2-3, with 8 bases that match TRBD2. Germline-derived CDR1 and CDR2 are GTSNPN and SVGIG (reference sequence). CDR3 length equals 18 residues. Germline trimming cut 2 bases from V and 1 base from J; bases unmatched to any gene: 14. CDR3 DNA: TGTGCCTGGAGTCGGGGGGTTACGGGGGGGCTTGGCACAGATACGCAGTATTTT. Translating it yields CAWSRGVTGGLGTDTQYF.

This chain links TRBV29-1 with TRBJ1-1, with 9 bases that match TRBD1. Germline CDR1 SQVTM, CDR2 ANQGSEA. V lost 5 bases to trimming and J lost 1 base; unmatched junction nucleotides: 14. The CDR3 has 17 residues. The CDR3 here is CSVMGGGTGGANTEAFF. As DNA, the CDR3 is TGCAGCGTTATGGGTGGGGGAACAGGGGGCGCGAACACTGAAGCTTTCTTT.

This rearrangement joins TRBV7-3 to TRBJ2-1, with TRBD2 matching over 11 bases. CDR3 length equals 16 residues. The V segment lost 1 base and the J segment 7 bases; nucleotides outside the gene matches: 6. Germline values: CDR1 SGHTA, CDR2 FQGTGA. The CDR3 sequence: CASSLRPSGRFNEQFF. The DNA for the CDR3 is TGTGCCAGCAGCTTAAGGCCTAGCGGGAGGTTTAATGAGCAGTTCTTC.

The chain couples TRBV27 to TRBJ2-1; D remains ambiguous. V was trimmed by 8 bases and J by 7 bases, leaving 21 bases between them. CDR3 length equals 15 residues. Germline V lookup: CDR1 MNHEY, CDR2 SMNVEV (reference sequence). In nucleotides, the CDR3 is TGTGCCAGCGACCTGTCCCCCAAGTCGACTAATGAGCAGTTCTTC. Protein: CASDLSPKSTNEQFF.

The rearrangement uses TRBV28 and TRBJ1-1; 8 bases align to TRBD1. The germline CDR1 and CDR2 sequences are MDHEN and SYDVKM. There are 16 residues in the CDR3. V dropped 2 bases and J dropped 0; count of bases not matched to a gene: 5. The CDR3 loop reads CASSLGGQGLNTEAFF. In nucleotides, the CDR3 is TGTGCCAGCAGTTTAGGAGGACAGGGACTGAACACTGAAGCTTTCTTT.

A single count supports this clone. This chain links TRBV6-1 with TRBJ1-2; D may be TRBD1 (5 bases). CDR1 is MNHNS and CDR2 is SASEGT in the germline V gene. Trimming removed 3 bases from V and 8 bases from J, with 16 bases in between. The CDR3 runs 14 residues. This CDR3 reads CASSDSGTTWGYTF. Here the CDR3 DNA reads TGTGCCAGCAGTGATAGCGGGACCACATGGGGCTACACCTTC.

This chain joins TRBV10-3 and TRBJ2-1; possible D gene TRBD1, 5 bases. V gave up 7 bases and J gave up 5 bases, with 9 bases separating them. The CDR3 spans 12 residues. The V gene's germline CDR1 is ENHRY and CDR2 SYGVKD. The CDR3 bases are TGTGCCATCATGGACAACAACAATGAGCAGTTCTTC. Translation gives CAIMDNNNEQFF.

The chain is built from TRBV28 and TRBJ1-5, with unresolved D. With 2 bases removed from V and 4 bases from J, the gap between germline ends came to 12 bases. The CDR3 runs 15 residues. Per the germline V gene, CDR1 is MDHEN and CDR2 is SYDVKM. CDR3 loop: CASSLTGPRNQPQHF. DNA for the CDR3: TGTGCCAGCAGTTTAACCGGCCCTAGGAATCAGCCCCAGCATTTT.